This T cell receptor beta chain was documented in a study of control samples from healthy donors and cancer patients. Clones were read by immunoSEQ multiplex PCR, and TCRdb kept only the in-frame ones, dropping some. The table lists approximately 76,000 clones, 75% to 85% of them singletons. Trimming took off 1 base at V and 4 bases at J, with 5 bases between the two ends. Germline CDR1 is SGHRS and CDR2 is YFSETQ. This CDR3 is 13 amino acids long. The sequenced material came from PBMCs. The chain links TRBV5-1 to TRBJ2-2; no firm D call. This TCR was sampled from a man aged 55 to 70 with head and neck cancer. CDR3 amino acids: CASSLRSTGELFF. CDR3 bases: TGCGCCAGCAGCTTGAGGAGCACCGGGGAGCTGTTTTTT.